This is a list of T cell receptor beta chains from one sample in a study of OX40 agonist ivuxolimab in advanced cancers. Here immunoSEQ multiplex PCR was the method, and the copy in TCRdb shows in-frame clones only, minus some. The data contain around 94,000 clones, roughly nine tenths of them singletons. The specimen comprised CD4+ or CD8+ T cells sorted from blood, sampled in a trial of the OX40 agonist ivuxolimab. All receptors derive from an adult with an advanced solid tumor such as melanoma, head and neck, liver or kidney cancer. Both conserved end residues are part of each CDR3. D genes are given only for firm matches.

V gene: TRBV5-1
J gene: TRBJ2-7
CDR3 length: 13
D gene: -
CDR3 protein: CASSFQSSYEQYF

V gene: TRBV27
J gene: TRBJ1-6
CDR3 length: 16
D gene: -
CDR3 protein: CASSLRPRLDNSPLHF

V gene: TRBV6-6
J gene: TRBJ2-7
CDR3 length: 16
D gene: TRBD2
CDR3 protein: CASSQREAFYGYEQYF

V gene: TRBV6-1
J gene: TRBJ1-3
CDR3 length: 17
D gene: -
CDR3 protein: CASSALGGGGSGNTIYF

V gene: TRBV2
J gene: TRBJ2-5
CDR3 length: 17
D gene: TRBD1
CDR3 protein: CASSADDRGLIQETQYF

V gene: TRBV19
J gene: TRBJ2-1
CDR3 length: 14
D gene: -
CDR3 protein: CASSIPAGAGEQFF

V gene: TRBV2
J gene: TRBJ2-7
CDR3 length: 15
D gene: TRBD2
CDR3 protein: CASSVYGRSSYEQYF

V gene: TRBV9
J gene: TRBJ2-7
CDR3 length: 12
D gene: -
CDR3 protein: CASSSQDYEQYF

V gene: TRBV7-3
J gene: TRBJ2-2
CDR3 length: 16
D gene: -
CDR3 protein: CASSLTGPRSTGELFF

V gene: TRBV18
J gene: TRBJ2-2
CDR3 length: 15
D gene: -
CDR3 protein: CASSPSGGDTGELFF

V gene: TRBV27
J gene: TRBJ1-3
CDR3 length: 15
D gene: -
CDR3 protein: CASSAGRGSGNTIYF

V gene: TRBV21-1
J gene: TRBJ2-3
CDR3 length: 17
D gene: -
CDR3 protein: CASSKGMRGPITDTQYF

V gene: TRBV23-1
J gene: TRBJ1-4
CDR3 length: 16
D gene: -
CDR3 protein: CASSQSCRQGEEKLFF

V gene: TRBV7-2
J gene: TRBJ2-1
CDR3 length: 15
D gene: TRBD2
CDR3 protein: CASRKPGLAHNEQFF

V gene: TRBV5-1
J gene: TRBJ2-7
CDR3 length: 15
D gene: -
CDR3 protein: CASRSTSRGPYEQYF

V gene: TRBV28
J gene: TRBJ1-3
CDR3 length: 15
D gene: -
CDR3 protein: CASSKGAATGNTIYF

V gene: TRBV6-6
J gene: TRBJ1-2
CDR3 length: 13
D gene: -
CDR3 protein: CASLGSGIDGYTF

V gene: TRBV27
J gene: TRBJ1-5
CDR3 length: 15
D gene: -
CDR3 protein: CASSSGVGSNQPQHF

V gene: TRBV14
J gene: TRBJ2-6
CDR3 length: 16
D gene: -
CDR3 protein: CASSRKLRTGANVLTF

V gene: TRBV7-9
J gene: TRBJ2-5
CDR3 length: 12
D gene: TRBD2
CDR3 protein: CASSGSGETQYF

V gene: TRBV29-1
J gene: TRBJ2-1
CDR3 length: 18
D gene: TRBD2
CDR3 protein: CSVEDQGLAGGPYNEQFF

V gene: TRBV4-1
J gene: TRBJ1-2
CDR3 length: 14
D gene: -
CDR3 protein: CASSQERGSYGYTF

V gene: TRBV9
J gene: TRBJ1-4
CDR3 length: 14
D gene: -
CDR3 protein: CASSPEVRNEKLFF

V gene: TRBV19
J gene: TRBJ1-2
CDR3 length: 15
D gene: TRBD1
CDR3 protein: CASSIFVRGADGYTF

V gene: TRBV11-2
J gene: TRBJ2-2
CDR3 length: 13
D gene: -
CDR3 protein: CASRRTGIGELFF

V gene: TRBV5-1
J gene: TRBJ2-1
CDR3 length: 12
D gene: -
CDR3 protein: CASSSLAMEQFF

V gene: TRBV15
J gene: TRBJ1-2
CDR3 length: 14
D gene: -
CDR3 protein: CATSRAAGDYGYTF

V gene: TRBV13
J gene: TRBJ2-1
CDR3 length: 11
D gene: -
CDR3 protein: CASSLGNEQFF

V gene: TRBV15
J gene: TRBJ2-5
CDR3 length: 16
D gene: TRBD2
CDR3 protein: CATSRGSGSEAGTQYF

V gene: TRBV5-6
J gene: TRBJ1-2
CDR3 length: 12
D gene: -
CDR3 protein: CASSLGEEGYTF

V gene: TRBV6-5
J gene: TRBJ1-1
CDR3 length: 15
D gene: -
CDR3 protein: CASSYSGRMNTEAFF

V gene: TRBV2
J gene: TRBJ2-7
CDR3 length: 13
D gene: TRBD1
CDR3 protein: CASSGQGDYEQYF

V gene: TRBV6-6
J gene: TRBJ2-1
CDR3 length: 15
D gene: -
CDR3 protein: CASSHDGDSYNEQFF

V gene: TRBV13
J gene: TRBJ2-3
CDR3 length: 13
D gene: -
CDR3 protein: CASRTPLTDTQYF

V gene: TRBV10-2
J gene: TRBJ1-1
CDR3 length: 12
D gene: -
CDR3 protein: CASSESRSEAFF

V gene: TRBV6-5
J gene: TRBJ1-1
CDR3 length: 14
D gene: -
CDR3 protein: CASRLFDGNTEAFF

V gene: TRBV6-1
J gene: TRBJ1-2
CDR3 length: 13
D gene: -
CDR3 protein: CASNGRMHYGYTF

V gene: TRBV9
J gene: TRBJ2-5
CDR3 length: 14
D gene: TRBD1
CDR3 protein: CASTVGQGGETQYF

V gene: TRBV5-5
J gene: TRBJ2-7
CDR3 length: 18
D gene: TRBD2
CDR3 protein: CASSLTGATSGQAYEQYF

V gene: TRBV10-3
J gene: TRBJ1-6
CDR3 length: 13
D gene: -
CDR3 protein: CAISEAPKAPLHF

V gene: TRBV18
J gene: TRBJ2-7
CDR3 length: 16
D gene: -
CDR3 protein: CASSPAPGTSSYEQYF